The 4 T cell receptor beta chains below come from one sample, sequenced in a study of T cell repertoires in cytomegalovirus infection (dated by TCRdb to the late 2010s). TCRdb names Illumina HiSeq 1500 as the instrument used. The public reads were run again by TCRdb, first through fastp at Q25 and then through MiXCR, and only productive beta chains were kept. Duplicate CDR3 protein sequences are folded into a single record with the most common DNA and genes. A total of around 94,000 distinct CDR3 sequences appear in this sample, about 15% of them only once. Of the sample, about 8.8% is held by the ten largest clones. Sequencing used PBMCs. These receptors all stem from a human donor in good health (CMV status not recorded). Some clones in this sample may be carry-over from other donors' samples.

In this sample, this clonotype turned up many times. This chain connects TRBV6-6 to TRBJ1-1, with D hard to call. CDR3 length equals 17 residues. Trimming left V 0 bases short and J 1 base short, with 15 bases between. CDR1 is MNHNY and CDR2 is SVGAGI in the germline V gene (reference sequence). The CDR3 region is CASSYSVLNSGNTEAFF. CDR3 DNA: TGTGCCAGCAGTTACTCGGTACTGAACAGCGGGAACACTGAAGCTTTCTTT.

In its sample, this clonotype was seen many times. This rearrangement joins TRBV11-2 to TRBJ2-2; 12 positions match TRBD2. Looked up from germline, CDR1 is SGHAT and CDR2 is FQNNGV. The CDR3 consists of 16 residues. J gave up 2 bases and V 5 bases, and 3 bases lay outside the gene matches. Here the CDR3 reads CASSGLAGRNTGELFF. The DNA of the CDR3 is TGTGCCAGCAGCGGACTAGCGGGGAGAAACACCGGGGAGCTGTTTTTT.

In this sample, this clonotype turned up many times. The chain carries TRBV7-2 and TRBJ1-1; D call uncertain. This CDR3 contains 13 residues. Germline V gene data show CDR1 as SGHTA and CDR2 as FQGNSA. V was cut by 5 bases and J by 5 bases, with 12 bases left in between. The CDR3 DNA sequence: TGTGCCAGCAGCCCCCGGGTGGGTACTGAAGCTTTCTTT. Its protein product is CASSPRVGTEAFF. Filled out from reference TRBV7-2 and TRBJ1-1, the complete variable domain reads GAGVSQSPSNKVTEKGKDVELRCDPISGHTALYWYRQSLGQGLEFLIYFQGNSAPDKSGLPSDRFSAERTGGSVSTLTIQRTQQEDSAVYLCASSPRVGTEAFFGQGTRLTVV.

This clonotype came up a few times. V is TRBV15 and J is TRBJ1-1; D gene ambiguous. This CDR3 spans 14 amino acids. Between the trimmed V and J ends, which lost 0 bases and 4 bases, there was a span of 9 bases. From germline, CDR1 is LNHNV and CDR2 YYDKDF (reference sequence). The CDR3 DNA sequence: TGTGCCACCAGCAGAGATCGGCAGCCCACTGAAGCTTTCTTT. Its protein is CATSRDRQPTEAFF.